This T cell receptor (beta chain) derives from a study of cytomegalovirus exposure and HLA in healthy donors. This clone showed up just a few times. Primers for the PCR totalled 60 Vbeta and 13 Jbeta. Method: immunoSEQ multiplex PCR; TCRdb's copy keeps in-frame clones and lacks some. The sample gives 140,000 or so clones, 80% to 85% of which show up once; 2.5% to 3% is in the top ten. V lost 8 bases to trimming and J lost 3 bases, with 13 bases between them. The CDR3 consists of 13 residues. Germline CDR1 and CDR2: MNHEY and SVGAGI. The sequencing sample was made of PBMCs. V is TRBV6-5 and J is TRBJ1-2; possibly TRBD1 for D (5 bases). This receptor was taken from a woman in her 30s in good health and CMV-seronegative. This CDR3 is CASSIQGDYGYTF. In nucleotides, the CDR3 is TGTGCCAGCTCTATTCAGGGCGACTATGGCTACACCTTC.